Included here is one T cell receptor beta chain sequence, with context. The CDR3 consists of 15 residues. V dropped 5 bases and J dropped 0 bases, with 13 bases sitting between them. CDR1 LNHDA and CDR2 SQIVND come from the germline V gene (reference sequence). This specimen belongs to a study of blood T cell repertoires in COVID-19. Overall study: PBMCs, B-cell-depleted T cells, or T cells were the source of the cDNA or gDNA that made up the material.

Original data processing: Reference gene primer amplification yielded estimated nucleated cell counts. Only in-frame clones appear in the TCRdb table, and some are missing; sequencing was by immunoSEQ multiplex PCR. D and trimming come from the DNA, and the V and J calls and clone size come from that table. The profile shows about 68,000 clones, around nine tenths of them singletons. Sequenced: peripheral blood. The clonotype originates from a man aged 35 to 55 with COVID-19, enrolled during active disease. The rearrangement links TRBV19 to TRBJ1-1; D perhaps matches TRBD1 (6 bases). The CDR3 spells CASSLRTDMNTEAFF. Here the CDR3 DNA reads TGTGCCAGTAGTCTCCGGACAGATATGAACACTGAAGCTTTCTTT.